This T cell receptor beta chain was recorded in a study of metastatic and nonmetastatic thyroid tumors. Turning to the study itself: From malignant and benign thyroid patients, repertoires in blood and in tumor or nodule tissue were compared.

This clone was seen ten or more times. Prior to thyroid surgery, none of the patients had received any treatment. Germline V gives CDR1 SGHRS, CDR2 YFSETQ. The germline V and J ends were trimmed by 0 bases and 8 bases, with 11 bases remaining between them. CDR3 length: 13 residues. In the original processing: CDR3 differences across clinicopathological groups were used to build a distant-metastasis classifier for papillary thyroid cancer. MiXCR re-clonotyped the PCR reads for TCRdb. The V and J calls reflect TCRdb's pipeline rather than the authors' work. Counted here are about 85,000 clones, over 8.5% occurring once; the ten biggest clones make up roughly 10%.

This chain joins TRBV5-1 and TRBJ2-5; possibly TRBD1 or TRBD2 for D (7 bases each). This receptor was obtained from a female donor with papillary thyroid cancer or a benign thyroid nodule (not recorded which). Some clones in this sample may be carry-over from other donors' samples. Source material: blood. The CDR3 coding sequence is TGCGCCAGCAGCTTGGCAGGGGGGGATACCCAGTACTTC. Its translation is CASSLAGGDTQYF.